The sequence of this T cell receptor (beta chain) was determined in a study of lymphopenia after photon versus proton radiotherapy. Some clones are missing from TCRdb's copy, which holds only in-frame ones; the method was immunoSEQ multiplex PCR. Here the sample spans 65,000 or so clones, 75% to 90% being singletons. Remarks on this clone: The antigen remains unidentified.

General study results and limits: Survival link was tested only in deceased patients; proton benefit remains a possibility. Oligoclonal CD8+ Temra expansion after nadir drove photon patients' diversity drop.

V lost 0 bases, J lost 4 bases, and 9 bases lay in between. CDR3 length: 15 residues. The germline gives CDR1 WSHSY, CDR2 SAAADI. This receptor was identified in a man at least 80 years old with esophageal cancer. The material sequenced was peripheral blood, taken from a patient treated with proton-based radiotherapy. V usage is TRBV10-2 and J usage is TRBJ1-4; no clear D. The CDR3 here is CASSESGPFNEKLFF. CDR3 bases: TGCGCCAGCAGTGAGTCTGGGCCCTTTAATGAAAAACTGTTTTTT.